A selection of T cell receptor beta chains follows, all from one sample in a study of blood T cell repertoires in COVID-19. Method: immunoSEQ multiplex PCR; TCRdb's copy keeps in-frame clones and lacks some. The sample records about 190,000 clones, 65% to 80% being singletons. The sample consisted of peripheral blood. The source is a woman aged 50 to 60 with acute or convalescent COVID-19. Both conserved end residues are part of each CDR3. Fields, in order: D gene, J gene, clone size, CDR3 length, V gene, CDR3 protein, CDR3 DNA. The D gene is left open where the match is weak. The listing skips clone size in some rows; elsewhere it reads once, few, many or a size class.

NA,TRBJ1-1,NA,13,TRBV3-1/TRBV3-2,CASSQDRKGVAFF,TGTGCCAGCAGCCAAGACAGAAAAGGGGTGGCTTTCTTT
TRBD2,TRBJ2-3,NA,18,TRBV7-2,CASSLVAGGGSSTDTQYF,TGTGCCAGCAGCCTCGTAGCGGGGGGGGGAAGCAGTACAGATACGCAGTATTTT
TRBD2,TRBJ2-1,NA,16,TRBV7-2,CASSYGTSPLYNEQFF,TGTGCCAGCAGCTACGGGACTAGCCCCCTTTACAATGAGCAGTTCTTC
NA,TRBJ2-1,NA,13,TRBV6-2/TRBV6-3,CASSTRGGSEQFF,TGTGCCAGCAGCACTCGAGGAGGATCCGAGCAGTTCTTC
TRBD1,TRBJ2-1,NA,15,TRBV18,CASSPGQGPRDEQFF,TGTGCCAGCTCACCCGGACAGGGCCCCCGCGATGAGCAGTTCTTC
TRBD1,TRBJ1-3,many,16,TRBV7-6,CASSLVSGGSGNTIYF,TGTGCCAGCAGCTTAGTATCAGGGGGCTCTGGAAACACCATATATTTT
NA,TRBJ2-7,NA,10,TRBV20-1,CSATNNEQYF,TGCAGTGCTACCAACAACGAGCAGTACTTC
NA,TRBJ1-1,NA,13,TRBV9,CASSVVGSTEAFF,TGTGCCAGCAGCGTAGTGGGGAGCACTGAAGCTTTCTTT
TRBD2,TRBJ2-2,NA,14,TRBV11-3,CASSGGGWTGELFF,TGTGCCAGCAGCGGCGGGGGGTGGACCGGGGAGCTGTTTTTT
TRBD2,TRBJ2-1,NA,18,TRBV13,CASSSTFKAGGLRNEQFF,TGTGCCAGCAGCTCCACCTTTAAAGCGGGGGGGCTAAGAAATGAGCAGTTCTTC
NA,TRBJ2-3,NA,14,TRBV28,CASSFVAGTDTQYF,TGTGCCAGCAGTTTTGTAGCGGGCACAGATACGCAGTATTTT
NA,TRBJ1-5,NA,14,TRBV11-2,CASSFRADNQPQHF,TGTGCCAGCAGCTTCAGGGCGGACAATCAGCCCCAGCATTTT
NA,TRBJ1-2,NA,14,TRBV18,CASSPQEGRYGYTF,TGTGCCAGCTCACCACAGGAGGGCCGCTATGGCTACACCTTC
TRBD1,TRBJ1-6,NA,15,TRBV5-6,CASSLQGGYNSPLHF,TGTGCCAGCAGCTTACAGGGGGGCTATAATTCACCCCTCCACTTT
TRBD2,TRBJ2-3,NA,12,TRBV30,CAWGTTTDTQYF,TGTGCCTGGGGGACTACTACAGATACGCAGTATTTT
NA,TRBJ2-7,once,13,TRBV11-2,CASSLTVSYEQYF,TGTGCCAGCAGCTTAACAGTCTCCTACGAGCAGTACTTC
TRBD2,TRBJ2-7,once,13,TRBV6-6,CATAERGGYEQYF,TGTGCCACCGCCGAGCGGGGGGGCTACGAGCAGTACTTC
NA,TRBJ2-1,once,15,TRBV4-2,CASSRGDSLNNEQFF,TGTGCCAGCAGCCGGGGGGACAGCCTAAACAATGAGCAGTTCTTC
TRBD1,TRBJ1-4,once,15,TRBV5-4,CASSRDRGRGEKLFF,TGTGCCAGCAGCCGGGACAGGGGGCGAGGGGAAAAACTGTTTTTT
NA,TRBJ1-2,NA,14,TRBV5-1,CASSFPGQGSGYTF,TGCGCCAGCAGCTTCCCAGGGCAGGGCTCTGGCTACACCTTC
NA,TRBJ1-6,many,13,TRBV3-1/TRBV3-2,CASSLFGVSPLHF,TGTGCCAGCAGCTTATTCGGAGTCTCACCCCTCCACTTT
NA,TRBJ1-6,NA,15,TRBV6-6,CASRSDSSYNSPLHF,TGTGCCAGCAGGTCCGATAGCTCCTATAATTCACCCCTCCACTTT
TRBD2,TRBJ2-1,NA,17,TRBV12-5,CASHGRLAGGRGNEQFF,TGTGCTAGCCACGGGAGACTAGCGGGAGGGCGTGGCAATGAGCAGTTCTTC
NA,TRBJ1-6,NA,13,TRBV20-1,CSASGRVTSPLHF,TGCAGTGCTAGTGGCAGGGTGACTTCACCCCTCCACTTT
TRBD1,TRBJ1-1,NA,18,TRBV19,CASSIVHYRGGKNTEAFF,TGTGCCAGTAGTATAGTCCACTACAGGGGGGGAAAAAACACTGAAGCTTTCTTT
TRBD1,TRBJ2-3,NA,16,TRBV12-5,CASGLGLGQLTDTQYF,TGTGCTAGTGGTTTGGGGTTGGGACAGCTCACAGATACGCAGTATTTT
NA,TRBJ2-7,NA,14,TRBV7-9,CASSPPLVNYEQYF,TGTGCCAGCAGCCCTCCGCTAGTGAACTACGAGCAGTACTTC
TRBD1,TRBJ1-5,NA,14,TRBV30,CAWSPTGSNQPQHF,TGTGCCTGGAGTCCGACAGGGAGCAATCAGCCCCAGCATTTT
NA,TRBJ1-2,few,13,TRBV5-6,CASSLDRNYGYTF,TGTGCCAGCAGCTTGGACAGAAACTATGGCTACACCTTC
TRBD1,TRBJ1-2,NA,17,TRBV27,CASRSAAAYQGAYGYTF,TGTGCCAGCAGGTCTGCTGCAGCGTACCAGGGGGCGTACGGCTACACCTTC
TRBD1,TRBJ2-3,NA,12,TRBV30,CAFDRGPDTQYF,TGTGCCTTTGACAGGGGGCCAGATACGCAGTATTTT
TRBD1,TRBJ2-5,NA,16,TRBV24-1,CATSDPGQGGGETQYF,TGTGCCACCAGTGATCCCGGACAGGGGGGTGGTGAGACCCAGTACTTC
NA,TRBJ2-7,NA,16,TRBV19,CASSIDGQWTSYEQYF,TGTGCCAGTAGTATAGATGGACAGTGGACATCCTACGAGCAGTACTTC
NA,TRBJ2-7,NA,12,TRBV21-1,CASSHFEGEQYF,TGTGCCAGCAGCCACTTTGAGGGCGAGCAGTACTTC
TRBD1,TRBJ1-2,NA,16,TRBV5-4,CASSSQSDRGARGYTF,TGTGCCAGCAGCTCCCAGTCGGACAGGGGTGCTCGGGGCTACACCTTC
NA,TRBJ1-5,few,15,TRBV28,CASSLGGIGNQPQHF,TGTGCCAGCAGTTTAGGGGGGATCGGCAATCAGCCCCAGCATTTT
TRBD1,TRBJ1-5,NA,13,TRBV28,CASSSTGNQPQHF,TGTGCCAGCAGTTCGACAGGGAATCAGCCCCAGCATTTT
NA,TRBJ1-2,NA,13,TRBV14,CASSQDRYYGYTF,TGTGCCAGCAGCCAAGACCGGTACTATGGCTACACCTTC
NA,TRBJ1-1,NA,13,TRBV6-4,CASSSKQGSEAFF,TGTGCCAGCAGCTCTAAACAGGGATCTGAAGCTTTCTTT
NA,TRBJ2-3,NA,13,TRBV13,CASSPGGTDTQYF,TGTGCCAGCAGCCCAGGCGGCACAGATACGCAGTATTTT
NA,TRBJ1-5,NA,13,TRBV27,CASSLVANQPQHF,TGTGCCAGCAGTCTAGTAGCCAATCAGCCCCAGCATTTT
NA,TRBJ2-7,NA,14,TRBV29-1,CSVEDRQGSYEQYF,TGCAGCGTTGAAGATCGTCAGGGGAGCTACGAGCAGTACTTC